The rows below give T cell receptor beta chains drawn from one sample of a study of molecular identifiers for immune sequencing clone quantification. TCRdb re-derived calls from the PCR reads in MiXCR, one entry per CDR3 protein. The table lists just under 650,000 distinct CDR3 sequences, just under 20% of them singletons, with around 0.86% in the top ten. The sequenced sample consisted of naive CD8+ T cells from blood, with Jurkat cell RNA spiked in. The receptors stem from a human donor in good health. Some libraries in this study had Jurkat cell RNA spiked in. Both conserved end residues are part of each CDR3. Some rows have no size entry. The others give once, few or many, or a class for an expanded clone.

v_call,clone_size,cdr3_aa
TRBV11-1,many,CASSFLDTQYF
TRBV27,few,CASSPSRVTEGGEQFF
TRBV28,many,CASRAAGEGWYEQYF
TRBV20-1,many,CSARDPDRLNQPQHF
TRBV29-1,many,CSVDAPGHAAETQYF
TRBV29-1,many,CSVDDVASGSTDTQYF
TRBV29-1,many,CSVEGLRTRGTEAFF
TRBV27,many,CASSTTGSEQFF
TRBV20-1,NA,CSARDRRTSIYEQFF
TRBV6-2/TRBV6-3,NA,CASSYVTSGRASNIQHF
TRBV7-6,NA,CASSSRGIDTGELFF
TRBV5-6,NA,CASSGRDVNTEAFF
TRBV7-8,NA,CASSLGWGISYNEQFF
TRBV5-5,many,CASSPAGVRSYEQYF
TRBV13,many,CASSLGLGPPNEQYF
TRBV4-1,many,CASSQDLVRLNTEAFF
TRBV29-1,many,CSVAQGGPEAFF
TRBV4-1,few,CASSQVAGPGTDTQYF
TRBV7-9,many,CASSSDRRGNEKLFF
TRBV20-1,many,CSARDGLAAYEQYF
TRBV2,many,CASREPAGRIQETQYF
TRBV5-8,few,CASSLSPEGSEYQETQYF
TRBV7-9,many,CASSSSGTPQAEAFF
TRBV7-9,NA,CASTFVSYEQYF
TRBV27,many,CASSLSSGDLYNEQFF
TRBV10-2,NA,CASIGDLSSYNEQFF
TRBV30,many,CAWSIGVPGELFF
TRBV13,many,CASSRQGGYEQYF
TRBV29-1,many,CSVGENTIYF
TRBV7-2,many,CASSFSPMDQPQHF
TRBV19,NA,CASGGTDAQYF